Here is one T cell receptor beta chain with its context. This clone's antigen is unknown. No clone much larger than this one lies a single base away; base qualities are absent. The immunoSEQ Assay, a bias-controlled multiplex PCR, was used to amplify TCRbeta CDR3 regions from genomic DNA. The study's own analysis went as follows. The number of nucleated cells in each sample was estimated by amplification of reference gene primers within the assay. To quantify the absolute abundance of each unique TCRbeta CDR3 rearrangement, sequence reads were collapsed and filtered. Productive Simpson clonality was computed per sample as the square root of Simpson's diversity index over productive rearrangements. TCRdb took this table from immuneACCESS and kept in-frame rearrangements with V and J called. Such tables lack part of the clones; where checked against another copy, unresolved V genes explain under half of the gap, and the rest is unexplained. That table gives V, J and clone size, and the DNA gave D and trimming. For this sample the table gives tens of thousands of clones, of which roughly 89% were detected only once. The top ten constitute about 25% of the sample.

The record originates from a study of blood T cell repertoires in COVID-19 (dated by TCRdb to 2018 to 2021). With respect to the entire study: Samples from collaborators originated in the United States, Italy and Spain and spanned both the acute and convalescent phases of COVID-19. The prospective study material was composed of cDNA or gDNA derived from T cells, B-cell-depleted T cells, or PBMCs. Subjects who had been exposed to COVID-19, were actively infected with it, or had recovered from it provided the deeply sampled blood TCRbeta repertoires that made up the dataset. The repertoires were released in a freely available public database meant as a resource for research on the immune response to SARS-CoV-2. Samples came from the ongoing ImmuneRACE study (first 160 participants) plus 1,254 subjects from 6 global collaborators. Sample metadata almost always included a de-identified subject ID, COVID-19 status, age in years and sex. Where available, HLA class I and class II types were obtained from metadata supplied by the sample provider rather than from assay-based typing.

Clipping removes 8 bases from V and 3 bases from J, with 15 as the unmatched junction base count. Taken from cysteine to phenylalanine, the CDR3 has 17 residues. Just the 51-base CDR3 DNA is kept, in frame starting at base 1. Based on the germline V gene (reference sequence), the CDR1 and CDR2 sequences are WNHNN and SYGVQD. Collaborating institutions collected whole blood in K2EDTA tubes following their own protocols. For TCRbeta analysis, collaborators shipped samples as frozen whole blood, isolated PBMCs, or DNA extracted from either of those sample types. What the research found in general, with its limitations: The amount of clinical and demographic metadata varied by source and participant and was provided uncurated.

The chain uses TRBV10-1 and TRBJ2-5, with 10 bases matching TRBD2. The specimen was peripheral blood. The sequence was obtained from a human donor in a cohort sampled during active COVID-19. At the DNA level, the sequence is TGCGCCAGCTCCGAGAGGGATGGAAGCGGGGGGGAAGAGACCCAGTACTTC. It translates to CASSERDGSGGEETQYF.